This T cell receptor (beta chain) was obtained from a study of OX40 agonist ivuxolimab in advanced cancers. Study context: Mean age approximately 61 years, range 23 to 79; 82.7% male. Prior therapy, whether anti-PD-1, anti-PD-L1 or anti-CTLA-4, was allowed, and roughly 44% had some. Study-level results: Among T cells, CD8+ cells averaged more expanded clones than CD4+ cells.

Produced via immunoSEQ multiplex PCR; TCRdb's table is partial and in-frame only. The data hold 39,000 or so clones, with 80% to 95% observed a single time. Turning to this clone: As yet, its antigen is unknown.

V dropped 6 bases and J dropped 1 base, with 24 bases sitting between them. The CDR3 consists of 18 residues. Germline values: CDR1 MNHEY, CDR2 SMNVEV (reference sequence). This receptor was identified in an adult with an advanced solid tumor such as melanoma, head and neck, liver or kidney cancer. J is TRBJ1-1 and V is TRBV27; D perhaps matches TRBD1 (5 bases). Source: CD4+ or CD8+ T cells sorted from blood, taken in a trial of the OX40 agonist ivuxolimab. CDR3 DNA sequence: TGTGCCAGCAGCCCACTCCTCCAGGGTGCGGGCCCGAACACTGAAGCTTTCTTT. This translates into CASSPLLQGAGPNTEAFF.